Each of the 13 T cell receptor beta chains below was sequenced from the same sample in a study of shared clonotypes between healthy human individuals. CD8 cells classed as naive were CD45RO-negative and positively selected for CCR7, excluding terminally differentiated effector memory CD45RA+ cells. Profiling relied on immunoSEQ multiplex PCR, and the TCRdb table lists in-frame clones only, not all of them. In the table there are 2 million or so clones, about 95% of which are singletons. The sample consisted of naive CD8+ T cells sorted from blood. These receptors came from a man aged 18 to 35 in good health.

This clone was counted once. The chain joins TRBV30 to TRBJ2-6; D call uncertain. This CDR3 comprises 13 residues. The V gene lost 3 bases and the J gene lost 1 base, with 4 bases spanning the gap. Germline values: CDR1 GTSNPN, CDR2 SVGIG (reference sequence). The CDR3 region has the DNA TGTGCCTGGAGAGAGTCTGGGGCCAACGTCCTGACTTTC. Translated, it gives CAWRESGANVLTF.

V and J are TRBV28 and TRBJ2-7, with a tentative D call TRBD2 (5 bases). Trimming removed 3 bases at V and 4 bases at J, with 16 bases between. From germline, CDR1 is MDHEN and CDR2 SYDVKM. The CDR3 runs 15 residues. The CDR3 is CASSFAGEGSYEQYF. The CDR3 region has the DNA TGTGCCAGCAGTTTTGCGGGCGAAGGGTCATACGAGCAGTACTTC.

The chain carries TRBV29-1 and TRBJ2-2, with TRBD2 matching 7 bases. Per germline, CDR1 SQVTM and CDR2 ANQGSEA. CDR3 length: 13 residues. V gave up 7 bases and J gave up 0 bases; unmatched junction bases: 2. CDR3 sequence: CSALAANTGELFF. Written as DNA, the CDR3 is TGCAGCGCCCTAGCGGCGAACACCGGGGAGCTGTTTTTT.

The genes are TRBV10-2 and TRBJ2-1; D is unclear. The V gene lost 9 bases and the J gene lost 0 bases, with 12 bases spanning the gap. The CDR3 spans 14 residues. The V gene's germline CDR1 is WSHSY and CDR2 SAAADI. The CDR3 DNA is TGCGCCAGTCAGTCGGTGAGCTCCTACAATGAGCAGTTCTTC. It is translated as CASQSVSSYNEQFF.

This clone appeared a few times. This chain uses TRBV19 with TRBJ2-1; D is ambiguous. There are 11 residues in the CDR3. The germline V gene encodes CDR1 LNHDA and CDR2 SQIVND (reference sequence). With 4 bases removed from V and 7 bases from J, the gap between germline ends came to 5 bases. CDR3 nucleotides: TGTGCCAGTAGTAAGCCGAATGAGCAGTTCTTC. This gives the protein CASSKPNEQFF.

The chain employs TRBV15 and TRBJ2-1, with a possible D match to TRBD1 (6 bases). This CDR3 is 15 amino acids long. V shed 5 bases and J shed 7 bases, with 18 bases lying between them. Looked up from germline, CDR1 is LNHNV and CDR2 is YYDKDF (reference sequence). The CDR3 loop is CATSRTQGPSNEQFF. CDR3 in DNA: TGTGCCACCAGCCGGACACAGGGACCTTCAAATGAGCAGTTCTTC.

The chain employs TRBV6-1 and TRBJ1-2; D might be TRBD1 (6 bases). V dropped 3 bases and J dropped 4 bases, with 9 bases sitting between them. The CDR3 has 13 amino acids. From germline, CDR1 is MNHNS and CDR2 SASEGT. In DNA form, the CDR3 reads TGTGCCAGCAGTGAGACAGGTCTCTATGGCTACACCTTC. Its protein product is CASSETGLYGYTF.

This sequence joins TRBV5-4 and TRBJ2-1, with 8 bases identical to TRBD1. Germline lookup yields CDR1 SGHNT and CDR2 YYREEE (reference sequence). The J segment lost 5 bases and the V segment lost 10 bases, leaving 5 bases of the junction unmatched. This CDR3 spans 12 amino acids. CDR3 residues: CASGTGNNEQFF. CDR3 sequence (DNA): TGTGCCTCCGGGACAGGCAACAATGAGCAGTTCTTC. The whole variable domain, filled in from reference TRBV5-4 and TRBJ2-1, reads ETGVTQSPTHLIKTRGQQVTLRCSSQSGHNTVSWYQQALGQGPQFIFQYYREEENGRGNFPPRFSGLQFPNYSSELNVNALELDDSALYLCASGTGNNEQFFGPGTRLTVL.

There are a few counts of this clone. This sample also contains other DNA sequences that code for the same CDR3. The CDR3 reads CASSVVDDNEQFF. The CDR3 nucleotides are TGTGCCAGCAGCGTAGTCGACGACAATGAGCAGTTCTTC. The chain employs TRBV9 and TRBJ2-1; no reliable D call. Germline loops: CDR1 SGDLS, CDR2 YYNGEE. V lost 0 bases to trimming and J lost 5 bases, with 6 bases between them. The CDR3 has 13 amino acids.

This clone was seen once. The genes are TRBV7-9 and TRBJ2-2; 8 nucleotides agree with TRBD2. The CDR3 is made up of 16 amino acids. V shed 5 bases and J 8 bases; nucleotides not matched to a gene: 13. CDR1 and CDR2 (germline): SEHNR, FQNEAQ (reference sequence). The CDR3 nucleotides are TGTGCCAGCAGCAATGACAGAGCGGGAGCCCTTGGGGAGCTGTTTTTT. Translation gives CASSNDRAGALGELFF.

This clone was seen just once. The rearrangement links TRBV5-4 to TRBJ1-2, with 9 bases matching TRBD1. This CDR3 has 15 amino acids. The ends lost 5 bases at V and 2 bases at J; junction bases unmatched: 7. CDR1 SGHNT and CDR2 YYREEE come from the germline V gene (reference sequence). The CDR3 spells CASSYDRGTNYGYTF. In DNA, the CDR3 is TGTGCCAGCAGTTACGACAGGGGGACCAACTATGGCTACACCTTC.

The V call is TRBV27, the J call TRBJ2-7, with 7 positions matching TRBD1. The CDR3 consists of 17 residues. Losses at the gene ends were 4 bases for V and 5 bases for J; bases not matched to a gene: 17. The germline V gene has CDR1 MNHEY and CDR2 SMNVEV (reference sequence). For the CDR3, the DNA is TGTGCCAGCAGTTCCCTCACACGATCCGGGACAGTTGACGAGCAGTACTTC. This gives the protein CASSSLTRSGTVDEQYF.

The CDR3 protein is CASSNHMNTEAFF. For the CDR3, the DNA is TGTGCCAGCAGTAACCACATGAACACTGAAGCTTTCTTT. This chain uses TRBV6-5 with TRBJ1-1, with D hard to call. The CDR3 covers 13 residues. V dropped 5 bases and J dropped 0 bases, with 7 bases sitting between them. Per germline, CDR1 MNHEY and CDR2 SVGAGI.